Detailed here is one T cell receptor (beta chain). The V and J ends lost 3 bases and 5 bases respectively, with 13 bases between them. There are 14 residues in the CDR3. In germline, CDR1 is SGHAT, CDR2 FQNNGV. These data come from a study of blood T cell repertoires in COVID-19. The overall study: Samples taken during acute and convalescent COVID-19 were collected in the United States, Italy and Spain.

Sequencing was performed with immunoSEQ multiplex PCR; in TCRdb, only in-frame clones are kept and a portion is missing. The table lists under 70,000 clones, roughly 84% of them singletons. The chain recombines TRBV11-2 with TRBJ1-2; tentative D call: TRBD1 (6 bases). The receptor comes from a woman older than 75 with active or convalescent COVID-19. What was sequenced was peripheral blood. CDR3 sequence (DNA): TGTGCCAGCAGCTTCGCCGGGACACAGTATGGCTACACCTTC. Its translation is CASSFAGTQYGYTF.